These 13 T cell receptor beta chains share one sample of origin, sequenced in a study of identifying expanded T cells in peripheral blood. Sequencing was performed with immunoSEQ multiplex PCR; in TCRdb, only in-frame clones are kept and a portion is missing. The sample lists tens of thousands of clones, 80% to 90% occurring once. Sequencing was done on a sample of blood. The receptors here all came from a person aged 18 to 75 in good health.

The chain is built from TRBV6-5 and TRBJ1-5, with a possible D match to TRBD1 (6 bases). CDR3 size: 14 residues. Trimming stripped 5 bases from V and 5 bases from J, with 13 bases between. CDR1 is MNHEY, CDR2 SVGAGI, per germline. DNA for the CDR3: TGTGCCAGCAGTCGAAGCGAGGGGGATCAGCCCCAGCATTTT. This sequence encodes CASSRSEGDQPQHF.

The chain joins TRBV6-1 to TRBJ2-7, with D possibly TRBD2 on 6 matching bases. CDR1 is MNHNS and CDR2 is SASEGT in the germline V gene. The CDR3 has 15 residues. Trimming took off 7 bases at V and 1 base at J, with 17 bases between the two ends. The CDR3, as DNA: TGTGCCAGCATCCCGGGGGAGACGTTATCCTACGAGCAGTACTTC. It encodes CASIPGETLSYEQYF.

The CDR3 sequence: CASSEAGDSPHEQYF. In DNA, the CDR3 is TGTGCCAGCAGTGAGGCCGGGGATAGTCCCCACGAGCAGTACTTC. This chain joins TRBV6-1 and TRBJ2-7; D may be TRBD2 (5 bases). Germline CDR1 reads MNHNS; CDR2 reads SASEGT. Trimming shortened V by 3 bases and J by 5 bases, and 17 bases separated the two germline ends. The CDR3 has 15 amino acids.

This clone showed up just a few times. This rearrangement joins TRBV7-9 to TRBJ2-3, with D perhaps matching TRBD1 or TRBD2 (5 bases each). V dropped 4 bases and J dropped 6 bases, with 14 bases sitting between them. This CDR3 region has 14 residues. Germline CDR1 reads SEHNR; CDR2 reads FQNEAQ (reference sequence). The CDR3 nucleotides read TGTGCCAGCAGCTCGGGTGGGGGTACCGATACGCAGTATTTT. Its translation is CASSSGGGTDTQYF. Supplemented by reference TRBV7-9 and TRBJ2-3, the full variable domain reads DTGVSQNPRHKITKRGQNVTFRCDPISEHNRLYWYRQTLGQGPEFLTYFQNEAQLEKSRLLSDRFSAERPKGSFSTLEIQRTEQGDSAMYLCASSSGGGTDTQYFGPGTRLTVL.

The CDR3 DNA follows: TGTGCCAGCATCAAGAGTTCTTCCTACAATGAGCAGTTCTTC. Its translation: CASIKSSSYNEQFF. The chain has TRBV6-6 and TRBJ2-1; no firm D call. Trimming removed 7 bases from V and 1 base from J, with 11 bases in between. The CDR3 covers 14 residues. The germline V gene encodes CDR1 MNHNY and CDR2 SVGAGI (reference sequence).

The rearrangement uses TRBV13 and TRBJ1-2; possibly TRBD1 for D (5 bases). The V end was cut by 4 bases, the J end by 9 bases, with 21 bases between. CDR3 size: 15 residues. Germline V gene lookup returns CDR1 PRHDT and CDR2 FYEKMQ (reference sequence). Here the CDR3 reads CASSSLGATESSYTF. The CDR3 region has the DNA TGTGCCAGCAGCTCGTTAGGGGCAACCGAGTCGAGCTACACCTTC.

This sequence joins TRBV6-5 and TRBJ1-4, with D possibly being TRBD1 (5 bases). This CDR3 is built from 13 residues. V was cut by 8 bases and J by 8 bases, with 15 bases left in between. CDR1 MNHEY and CDR2 SVGAGI come from the germline V gene. DNA for the CDR3: TGTGCCAGCCCGTTCCAGGGTGGGGAAAAACTGTTTTTT. It encodes CASPFQGGEKLFF.

This chain connects TRBV10-3 to TRBJ1-1; D may be TRBD1 (6 bases). The ends were cut back, 7 bases at V and 5 bases at J, with 17 bases in the middle. The CDR3 consists of 14 residues. Germline CDR1 reads ENHRY; CDR2 reads SYGVKD. CDR3 sequence reads: CAITKSGVLTEAFF. DNA of the CDR3: TGTGCCATCACCAAATCAGGGGTTTTGACTGAAGCTTTCTTT.

The V gene is TRBV29-1, the J gene TRBJ1-5, with a tentative D call TRBD1 (5 bases). V lost 5 bases and J 7 bases, leaving 15 bases between the germline ends. The germline gives CDR1 SQVTM, CDR2 ANQGSEA. The CDR3 is made up of 13 amino acids. CDR3 residues: CSVILGGGQPQHF. The CDR3 DNA reads as TGCAGCGTTATCCTCGGGGGTGGGCAGCCCCAGCATTTT.

The V gene is TRBV15, the J gene TRBJ1-4; TRBD1 is a possible D gene (5 bases). The CDR3 totals 16 residues. Between the trimmed V and J ends, which lost 5 bases and 6 bases, there was a span of 19 bases. The germline V gene has CDR1 LNHNV and CDR2 YYDKDF (reference sequence). The CDR3 region is CATSAWTRRMDEKLFF. CDR3 coding DNA: TGTGCCACCAGCGCGTGGACAAGGCGGATGGATGAAAAACTGTTTTTT.

The chain couples TRBV5-3 to TRBJ2-1, with D hard to call. TRBV5-3 is identified as an open reading frame with a role that is uncertain. This CDR3 is built from 17 residues. V shed 0 bases and J shed 0 bases, with 13 bases lying between them. CDR3 sequence (DNA): TGTGCCAGAAGCTTGGCCGGCCGACCAAGCTCCTACAATGAGCAGTTCTTC. This gives the protein CARSLAGRPSSYNEQFF.

Written as DNA, the CDR3 is TGTGCCAGCAGCGTAGACGGTTTTGGTGAGCAGTTCTTC. Amino acids: CASSVDGFGEQFF. The chain employs TRBV9 and TRBJ2-1; D uncertain. The CDR3 totals 13 residues. Looked up from germline, CDR1 is SGDLS and CDR2 is YYNGEE. V was pared by 0 bases and J by 9 bases, with 10 bases between.

V gene TRBV9 combines with J gene TRBJ2-1; 8 positions agree with TRBD2. V was clipped by 0 bases and J by 4 bases; unmatched bases: 3. This CDR3 has 15 amino acids. Looked up from germline, CDR1 is SGDLS and CDR2 is YYNGEE. The CDR3 reads CASSVVSGGYNEQFF. CDR3 nucleotides: TGTGCCAGCAGCGTAGTAAGCGGGGGTTACAATGAGCAGTTCTTC.